This TCR beta chain appears in the sequencing data of a study of cytomegalovirus exposure and HLA in healthy donors (TCRdb year 2017). Notes on the research overall: The 650 to 800 repertoires of the first cohort and the 95 to 150 validation repertoires were produced on the same platform, according to a later analysis. The study combined high-throughput TCR immunosequencing, statistical association of individual TCRs with disease status, and machine learning to predict cytomegalovirus infection status. The study aimed to test whether cataloging public T cell receptors could reveal signatures of past pathogen exposure. Besides the first cohort of about 730 subjects, a separate validation cohort made up of 120 different subjects was used. Overall results and qualifications from the work: The validation cohort had no HLA typing available for a later analysis, so co-occurrence within that cohort was assessed over all 120 or so repertoires. In vitro tests confirmed that a few of the cytomegalovirus-associated TCR beta chains recognize cytomegalovirus antigens. Cytomegalovirus status was reported to be diagnosed by the classifier with high specificity and sensitivity in both the original and validation cohorts. Across donors, most TCR sequences were observed very rarely, whereas some public TCRs were present in many individuals. According to the authors, the approach could potentially be generalized to other disease states and immunological phenotypes. The study gave a list of 150 to 200 TCR beta chains associated with cytomegalovirus. Of the cluster scores, 85% to 95% were above 0 in a later analysis, which found that TCRs clustered in the first cohort also tended to co-occur in the 120 or so validation repertoires.

CDR1 and CDR2 are drawn from the germline V gene: SGHRS, YFSETQ. Trimming removed 4 bases from V and 6 bases from J, leaving 20 bases between the germline ends. Its CDR3 holds 15 amino acids, cysteine through phenylalanine. This entry keeps only the CDR3 DNA: 45 bases, framed from base 1. Preparation of the library involved the immunoSEQ multiplex PCR assay. The study's own analysis went as follows. A statistical classification framework was built to diagnose cytomegalovirus status from the catalog of TCR beta chain sequences. This immuneACCESS table, as held by TCRdb, lists in-frame sequences with V and J called but not all clones. Of the missing ones, under half trace to an unresolved V gene in checked studies; the others have no known cause. For V, J and clone size, that table is used; D and trimming come from the DNA. The sample records some 60,000 clones, about 96% of which are singletons. The ten largest make up approximately 0.95% of the sample.

As concerns this clone: It has no known antigen specificity. No qualities accompany the bases; no much larger clone lies one base away.

Separate from the approximately 700-subject first cohort, the validation cohort of 95 to 150 subjects was the group to which the donors belonged. The receptor's source is a young man in good health and CMV-seronegative. Sequenced material: PBMCs. The rearrangement joined TRBV5-1 to TRBJ2-7; the D segment could be TRBD1, given 5 matching bases. The DNA reads as follows: TGCGCCAGCAGCCCTCAGGGATCTGGGGTTGGCGAGCAGTACTTC. Its protein is CASSPQGSGVGEQYF.